Below, 10 T cell receptor beta chains from the same sample are listed, as sequenced in a study of shared clonotypes between healthy human individuals (dated by TCRdb to 2020 to 2021). CD8 naive samples consisted of CD45RO-negative cells that were positively selected for CCR7, yielding a CD45RA+CCR7+ population without TemRA cells. Libraries were constructed by the immunoSEQ multiplex PCR assay. Imported from immuneACCESS, the table was reduced by TCRdb to in-frame sequences with V and J called. These copies leave out some clones; in studies compared against another copy, an unresolved V gene accounts for under half, and the cause of the remainder is not known. For this sample there are about 580,000 clones; 95% to 98% appear just once. Of the sample, approximately 0.33% is held by the ten largest clones. The sample comprised naive CD8+ T cells sorted from blood. Read against the paper, the sample's cell subset or site label means: CD45RA+CCR7+. The origin of the receptors is a young man in good health.

The J gene is TRBJ2-1, the V gene TRBV7-9; D might be TRBD2 (6 bases). This CDR3 is built from 15 residues. CDR1 and CDR2 from the germline V gene are SEHNR and FQNEAQ (reference sequence). The germline V and J ends were trimmed by 3 bases and 6 bases, with 15 bases remaining between them. CDR3 loop: CASSFVTSSTNEQFF. CDR3 DNA: TGTGCCAGCAGCTTCGTGACTAGTTCTACCAATGAGCAGTTCTTC.

V gene TRBV6-5 combines with J gene TRBJ2-1; the D gene is possibly TRBD1 (5 bases). Germline V CDR1 and CDR2: MNHEY, SVGAGI. This CDR3 has 14 residues. Trimming took 2 bases from V and 4 from J, leaving 9 bases between them. Here the CDR3 DNA reads TGTGCCAGCAGTTACACGGACACTTACAATGAGCAGTTCTTC. Translated, it gives CASSYTDTYNEQFF.

The CDR3 loop reads CASSIGGSTNEQFF. The CDR3 coding sequence is TGTGCCAGTAGTATTGGCGGGAGTACGAATGAGCAGTTCTTC. The chain is built from TRBV19 and TRBJ2-1; 7 bases line up with TRBD2. The CDR3 covers 14 residues. Germline CDR1 and CDR2: LNHDA and SQIVND (reference sequence). Losses at the gene ends were 3 bases for V and 7 bases for J; bases not matched to a gene: 6.

Comment on this clone: Other DNA sequences in this specimen translate into the identical CDR3. This chain joins TRBV5-1 and TRBJ2-3; TRBD2 matches at 9 bases. This CDR3 comprises 15 residues. Germline CDR1 is SGHRS and CDR2 is YFSETQ. The ends lost 1 base at V and 0 bases at J; junction bases unmatched: 0. The CDR3 loop reads CASSLTSGSTDTQYF. In DNA form, the CDR3 reads TGCGCCAGCAGCTTGACTAGCGGGAGCACAGATACGCAGTATTTT.

The chain couples TRBV5-5 to TRBJ2-1; D is undetermined. The CDR3 spans 19 residues. Germline CDR1 and CDR2: SGHKS and YYEKEE (reference sequence). V lost 0 bases to trimming and J lost 0 bases, with 19 bases between them. The DNA for the CDR3 is TGTGCCAGCAGCTTGGCCTCAGGTAGCCAAACGAGCTCCTACAATGAGCAGTTCTTC. Translated: CASSLASGSQTSSYNEQFF.

The CDR3 nucleotides are TGCGCCAGCAGCCAAGTAGAGGGTTCCTACAATGAGCAGTTCTTC. Protein: CASSQVEGSYNEQFF. The rearrangement joins TRBV4-1 to TRBJ2-1; TRBD2 might be the D (5 bases). Germline V gives CDR1 MGHRA, CDR2 YSYEKL. This CDR3 has 15 amino acids. Trimming removed 1 base from V and 1 base from J, with 8 bases in between.

V is TRBV5-5 and J is TRBJ1-1; unclear D gene. V lost 1 base and J 5 bases, leaving 12 bases between the germline ends. Germline V CDR1 and CDR2: SGHKS, YYEKEE (reference sequence). The CDR3 is made up of 14 amino acids. CDR3 DNA: TGTGCCAGCAGCTTGATGCGACGTGGGACTGAAGCTTTCTTT. Protein product: CASSLMRRGTEAFF.

V usage is TRBV29-1 and J usage is TRBJ2-3; tentative D call: TRBD2 (7 bases). The CDR3 is made up of 20 amino acids. Germline V CDR1 and CDR2: SQVTM, ANQGSEA. V was cut by 8 bases and J by 4 bases, with 37 bases left in between. CDR3 region: CSTGRDLTGRNTLLADTQYF. In nucleotides, the CDR3 is TGCAGCACTGGGAGGGACTTAACAGGGAGGAATACACTCCTCGCAGATACGCAGTATTTT.

CDR3 sequence (DNA): TGTGCCAGCAGTGGTAGCAATCAGCCCCAGCATTTT. It codes for CASSGSNQPQHF. The chain uses TRBV27 and TRBJ1-5; D is unclear. The CDR3 has 12 amino acids. The V end lost 5 bases, the J end lost 0 bases, and 2 bases lay between the germline ends. CDR1 is MNHEY, CDR2 SMNVEV, per germline (reference sequence).

This clone was recorded only once. The chain combines TRBV18 with TRBJ2-1; TRBD2 aligns across 11 bases. V was pared by 4 bases and J by 8 bases, with 13 bases of the junction left unmatched. The germline gives CDR1 KGHSH, CDR2 LQKENI. This CDR3 is 17 amino acids long. CDR3 residues: CASSQQKLAGVLDEQFF. In nucleotides, the CDR3 is TGTGCCAGCTCACAACAAAAACTAGCGGGAGTTCTAGATGAGCAGTTCTTC.